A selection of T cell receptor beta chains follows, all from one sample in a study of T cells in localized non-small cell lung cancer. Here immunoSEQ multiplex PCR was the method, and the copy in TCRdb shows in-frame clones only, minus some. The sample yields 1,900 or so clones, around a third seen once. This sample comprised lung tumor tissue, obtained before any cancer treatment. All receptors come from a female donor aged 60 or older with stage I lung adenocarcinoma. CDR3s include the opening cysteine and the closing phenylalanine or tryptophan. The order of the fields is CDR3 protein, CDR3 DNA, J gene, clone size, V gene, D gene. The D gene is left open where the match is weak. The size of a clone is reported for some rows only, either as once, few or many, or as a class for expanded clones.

CASSQDRAKEDQPQHF	TGCGCTAGCAGCCAAGATCGAGCAAAGGAGGATCAGCCCCAGCATTTT	TRBJ1-5	few	TRBV4-1	.
CASSLGVMVAGNTIYF	TGTGCCAGCAGCTTAGGGGTGATGGTGGCTGGAAACACCATATATTTT	TRBJ1-3	medium-sized	TRBV11-3	.
CASSAPFSRVELFF	TGTGCCAGTAGTGCTCCCTTCTCAAGGGTAGAACTGTTTTTT	TRBJ1-4	.	TRBV19	.
CASSPGTGRNTEAFF	TGTGCCAGCTCACCCGGGACAGGCCGCAACACTGAAGCTTTCTTT	TRBJ1-1	.	TRBV18	TRBD1
CASSGSSYGYTF	TGTGCCAGCAGTGGATCTAGCTATGGCTACACCTTC	TRBJ1-2	large	TRBV6-8	.
CASGLDGGGMNTGELFF	TGTGCTAGTGGTTTAGACGGAGGGGGCATGAACACCGGGGAGCTGTTTTTT	TRBJ2-2	once	TRBV12-5	.
CASSLAGQGAIGEFF	TGTGCCAGCAGTTTAGCTGGACAGGGGGCCATAGGGGAGTTCTTC	TRBJ2-1	.	TRBV28	TRBD1
CASSQRTGNYGYTF	TGTGCCAGCAGCCAAAGGACAGGCAACTATGGCTACACCTTC	TRBJ1-2	few	TRBV11-3	TRBD1
CASILRNTPAGTEAFF	TGTGCCAGCATTCTACGGAATACTCCTGCCGGCACTGAAGCTTTCTTT	TRBJ1-1	few	TRBV6-8	.
CSVDKTGGVAGYTF	TGCAGCGTGGACAAAACAGGGGGCGTTGCTGGCTACACCTTC	TRBJ1-2	few	TRBV29-1	TRBD1
CSATEGGAPPSGANVLTF	TGCAGCGCAACAGAGGGGGGAGCGCCTCCCTCTGGGGCCAACGTCCTGACTTTC	TRBJ2-6	.	TRBV29-1	.
CASGGSTYNSPLHF	TGTGCCAGTGGGGGGAGCACCTATAATTCACCCCTCCACTTT	TRBJ1-6	.	TRBV19	.
CASSQWTYEQYF	TGTGCCAGCAGCCAATGGACCTACGAGCAGTACTTC	TRBJ2-7	.	TRBV16	.
CASSSGPGITDTQYF	TGTGCCAGCAGTTCAGGGCCAGGGATCACAGATACGCAGTATTTT	TRBJ2-3	few	TRBV11-3	.
CASSLGLAVTGELFF	TGTGCCAGCAGTTTGGGGCTAGCGGTCACCGGGGAGCTGTTTTTT	TRBJ2-2	few	TRBV11-3	TRBD2
CASTTAINEKLFF	TGTGCCAGCACTACTGCAATTAATGAAAAACTGTTTTTT	TRBJ1-4	.	TRBV6-8	.
CASSQVVNNEQFF	TGTGCCAGTAGTCAGGTGGTGAACAATGAGCAGTTCTTC	TRBJ2-1	.	TRBV12-5	.
CASSPRTASGNTIYF	TGTGCCAGCAGCCCCCGGACGGCCTCTGGAAACACCATATATTTT	TRBJ1-3	.	TRBV11-3	.
CAWSVGGASTDTQYF	TGTGCCTGGAGTGTAGGTGGGGCTAGCACAGATACGCAGTATTTT	TRBJ2-3	.	TRBV30	.
CASSGWTGRNTGELFF	TGTGCCAGCAGTGGATGGACAGGGAGGAACACCGGGGAGCTGTTTTTT	TRBJ2-2	.	TRBV9	TRBD1
CASSLLGSNTEAFF	TGTGCCAGCAGTTTACTGGGGTCGAACACTGAAGCTTTCTTT	TRBJ1-1	.	TRBV28	.
CASTRGVSGELFF	TGTGCCAGCACTCGGGGGGTATCCGGGGAGCTGTTTTTT	TRBJ2-2	.	TRBV6-8	TRBD2
CASRHAGTAQETQYF	TGTGCCAGCAGACACGCCGGGACAGCACAAGAGACCCAGTACTTC	TRBJ2-5	.	TRBV11-3	TRBD1
CAWIPKGSAQYF	TGTGCCTGGATTCCGAAGGGGTCTGCGCAGTATTTT	TRBJ2-3	.	TRBV30	.
CASSMTTGLASYNEQFF	TGTGCCAGTAGTATGACTACGGGACTAGCGTCCTACAATGAGCAGTTCTTC	TRBJ2-1	.	TRBV19	TRBD2
CASSPRLQGSGANVLTF	TGTGCCAGCTCACCACGCCTGCAGGGTTCTGGGGCCAACGTCCTGACTTTC	TRBJ2-6	.	TRBV18	.
CASRLAGRNIQYF	TGTGCCAGCAGATTAGCGGGGAGGAACATTCAGTACTTC	TRBJ2-4	.	TRBV6-8	TRBD2
CAWIVSALNTEAFF	TGTGCCTGGATAGTAAGCGCCCTGAACACTGAAGCTTTCTTT	TRBJ1-1	few	TRBV30	.
CASSPAGGSTGELFF	TGTGCCAGCAGCCCCGCGGGGGGCAGCACCGGGGAGCTGTTTTTT	TRBJ2-2	medium-sized	TRBV11-3	TRBD2
CASSTTGWGGQEIQYF	TGTGCCAGTAGTACGACGGGATGGGGAGGCCAAGAGATCCAGTACTTC	TRBJ2-5	.	TRBV19	.
CASRGAMNTEAFF	TGTGCCAGTAGGGGAGCTATGAACACTGAAGCTTTCTTT	TRBJ1-1	.	TRBV19	.
CASSYSAGRVTEAFF	TGTGCCAGCAGTTACTCAGCTGGGCGTGTCACTGAAGCTTTCTTT	TRBJ1-1	.	TRBV6-8	.